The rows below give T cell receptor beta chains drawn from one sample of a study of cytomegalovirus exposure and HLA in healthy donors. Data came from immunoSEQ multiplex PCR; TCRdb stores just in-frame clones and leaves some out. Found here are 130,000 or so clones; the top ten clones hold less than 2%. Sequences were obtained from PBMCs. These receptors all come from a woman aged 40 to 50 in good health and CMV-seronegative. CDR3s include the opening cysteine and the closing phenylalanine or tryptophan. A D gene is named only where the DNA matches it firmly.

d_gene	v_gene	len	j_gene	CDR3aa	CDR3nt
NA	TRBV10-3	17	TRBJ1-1	CAISGPRGSSLSTEAFF	TGTGCCATCAGTGGTCCTCGGGGATCCTCCCTGAGCACTGAAGCTTTCTTT
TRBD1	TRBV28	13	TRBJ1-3	CASAGTGLNTIYF	TGTGCCAGCGCCGGGACAGGGCTGAACACCATATATTTT
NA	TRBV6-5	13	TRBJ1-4	CASGEQLSEKLFF	TGTGCCAGCGGAGAACAATTATCCGAAAAACTGTTTTTT
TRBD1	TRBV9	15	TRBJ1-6	CASSVADRSNSPLHF	TGTGCCAGCAGCGTAGCGGACAGGTCAAATTCACCCCTCCACTTT
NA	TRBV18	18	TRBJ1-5	CASSRGPGSRYSNQPQHF	TGTGCCAGCTCACGTGGGCCGGGGTCCCGATATAGCAATCAGCCCCAGCATTTT
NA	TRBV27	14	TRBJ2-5	CASSLGPVGETQYF	TGTGCCAGCAGTTTAGGGCCGGTGGGAGAGACCCAGTACTTC
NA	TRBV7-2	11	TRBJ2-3	CASSQRDTQYF	TGTGCCAGCAGCCAGAGGGATACGCAGTATTTT
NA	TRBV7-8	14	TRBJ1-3	CASSVQERGNTIYF	TGTGCCAGCAGCGTACAGGAGAGGGGAAACACCATATATTTT
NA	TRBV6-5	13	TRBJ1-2	CASSYAGQNGYTF	TGTGCCAGCAGTTACGCCGGACAGAATGGCTACACCTTC
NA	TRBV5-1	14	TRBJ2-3	CASSSLAAGDTQYF	TGCGCCAGCAGTTCTCTCGCAGCGGGAGATACGCAGTATTTT
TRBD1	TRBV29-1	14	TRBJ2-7	CSAETGTGVYGQYF	TGCAGCGCTGAAACCGGGACAGGGGTCTACGGGCAGTACTTC
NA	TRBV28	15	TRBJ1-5	CASSFGGYSNQPQHF	TGTGCCAGCAGTTTCGGGGGGTATAGCAATCAGCCCCAGCATTTT
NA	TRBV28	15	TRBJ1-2	CASTPNRAGAGRYTF	TGTGCCAGCACCCCTAACCGGGCGGGGGCAGGACGCTACACCTTC
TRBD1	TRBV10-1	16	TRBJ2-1	CASSDPDRGLSNEQFF	TGCGCCAGCAGTGATCCGGACAGGGGGCTGAGCAATGAGCAGTTCTTC
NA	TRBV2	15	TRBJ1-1	CASSEAHGRNTEAFF	TGTGCCAGCAGTGAAGCGCACGGGAGGAACACTGAAGCTTTCTTT
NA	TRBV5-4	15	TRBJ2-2	CASSPSSVNTGELFF	TGTGCCAGCAGCCCATCGTCGGTGAACACCGGGGAGCTGTTTTTT
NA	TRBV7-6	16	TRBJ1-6	CASSPDRGVYNSPLHF	TGTGCCAGCAGCCCCGACAGAGGAGTCTATAATTCACCCCTCCACTTT
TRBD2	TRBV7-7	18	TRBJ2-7	CASSFATSGGVPSYEQYF	TGTGCTAGCAGCTTTGCGACTAGCGGGGGGGTCCCCTCCTACGAGCAGTACTTC
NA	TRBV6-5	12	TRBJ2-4	CATGLAKNIQYF	TGTGCCACAGGGCTAGCCAAAAACATTCAGTACTTC
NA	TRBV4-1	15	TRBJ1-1	CASSQVSQGFTEAFF	TGCGCCAGCAGCCAAGTTAGCCAGGGGTTCACTGAAGCTTTCTTT
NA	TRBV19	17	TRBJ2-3	CASSIMASGVGAGTQYF	TGTGCCAGTAGTATAATGGCTAGCGGAGTGGGGGCCGGTACGCAGTATTTT
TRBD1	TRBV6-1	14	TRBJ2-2	CASNRDRGSGELFF	TGTGCCAGCAACCGGGACAGGGGCAGCGGGGAGCTGTTTTTT
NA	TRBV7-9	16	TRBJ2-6	CASSPGGSSGANVLTF	TGTGCCAGCAGCCCTGGAGGGAGCTCTGGGGCCAACGTCCTGACTTTC
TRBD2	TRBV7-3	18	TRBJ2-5	CASSSGTSGGANTETQYF	TGTGCCAGCAGCTCCGGGACTAGCGGGGGGGCCAATACCGAGACCCAGTACTTC
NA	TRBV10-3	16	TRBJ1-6	CAISAQASSYNSPLHF	TGTGCCATCAGTGCGCAAGCGAGCTCCTATAATTCACCCCTCCACTTT
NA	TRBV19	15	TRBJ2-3	CASSAINRGTDTQYF	TGTGCCAGTAGTGCCATCAACAGGGGCACAGATACGCAGTATTTT
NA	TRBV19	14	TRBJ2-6	CASSISKGANVLTF	TGTGCCAGTAGTATTAGTAAGGGGGCCAACGTCCTGACTTTC
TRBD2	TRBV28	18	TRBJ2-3	CASSPGLAGGPSTDTQYF	TGTGCCAGCAGCCCGGGACTAGCGGGGGGCCCATCCACAGATACGCAGTATTTT
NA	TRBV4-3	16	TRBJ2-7	CASSQDRQPSSYEQYF	TGCGCCAGCAGCCAAGATCGACAGCCCTCCTCCTACGAGCAGTACTTC
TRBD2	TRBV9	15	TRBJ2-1	CASSAPAGGPGEQFF	TGTGCCAGCAGCGCCCCAGCGGGGGGGCCGGGTGAGCAGTTCTTC
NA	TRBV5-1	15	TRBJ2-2	CASRDRSANTGEPFF	TGCGCCAGCAGGGACCGAAGCGCGAACACCGGGGAGCCGTTTTTT
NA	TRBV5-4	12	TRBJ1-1	CASSSDSLEAFF	TGTGCCAGCAGCTCTGACAGCCTTGAAGCTTTCTTT
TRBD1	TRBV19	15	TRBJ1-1	CASRPQRDRGTEAFF	TGTGCCAGTAGGCCGCAGAGGGACAGGGGCACTGAAGCTTTCTTT
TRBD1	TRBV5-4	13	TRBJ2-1	CASRTGTGPIFVF	TGTGCCAGCAGAACCGGGACAGGGCCTATTTTTGTCTTC
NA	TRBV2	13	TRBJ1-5	CASRVAGNQPQHF	TGTGCCAGCAGGGTGGCAGGCAATCAGCCCCAGCATTTT
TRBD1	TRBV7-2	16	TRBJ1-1	CASSSDRAYMNTEAFF	TGTGCCAGCAGCTCCGACAGGGCCTATATGAACACTGAAGCTTTCTTT
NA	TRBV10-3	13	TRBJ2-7	CAILNRDNYEQYF	TGTGCCATCCTAAACAGGGATAACTACGAGCAGTACTTC
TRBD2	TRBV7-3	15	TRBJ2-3	CASSARGGQTDTQYF	TGTGCCAGCAGCGCCCGCGGGGGGCAAACAGATACGCAGTATTTT
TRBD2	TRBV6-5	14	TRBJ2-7	CASSGTGGTYEQYF	TGTGCCAGCAGTGGGACGGGAGGGACCTACGAGCAGTACTTC
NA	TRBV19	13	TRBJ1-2	CASSISRAYGYTF	TGTGCCAGTAGTATAAGCCGAGCCTATGGCTACACCTTC